Listed here is a single TCR beta chain. Per germline, CDR1 MNHNY and CDR2 SVGAGI (reference sequence). Trimming took 6 bases from V and 4 from J; bases not matched to a gene: 5. This CDR3 contains 14 residues. The data originate from a study of cytomegalovirus exposure and HLA in healthy donors. PCR used 60 Vbeta primers and 13 Jbeta primers. Measured with immunoSEQ multiplex PCR; TCRdb has only the in-frame clones, and not every one. The repertoire consists of about 140,000 clones, with more than 70% occurring once and the leading ten covering approximately 1.2%. The sequenced material came from PBMCs. This TCR was sampled from a male donor in good health and CMV-seropositive. The chain joins TRBV6-6 to TRBJ2-5, with TRBD1 identical over 10 bases. The CDR3 nucleotides are TGTGCCAGCAGAGACAGGGGGCGAGTAGAGACCCAGTACTTC. Encoded protein: CASRDRGRVETQYF.